These 27 T cell receptor beta chains were sequenced from one sample in a study of blood T cell repertoires in COVID-19. TCRdb's copy holds only in-frame clones and misses some; the assay was immunoSEQ multiplex PCR. Of around 200,000 clones in the sample, 89% were seen once. Sequences were obtained from peripheral blood. All receptors come from a man aged 35 to 55 with acute or convalescent COVID-19.

Here the CDR3 DNA reads TGCGCCAGCAGCCGCGAACCCCCGGGACATCAGTACAATGAGCAGTTCTTC. Protein sequence: CASSREPPGHQYNEQFF. V usage is TRBV5-1 and J usage is TRBJ2-1; the D gene is possibly TRBD1 (6 bases). This CDR3 comprises 17 residues. V was shortened by 4 bases and J by 4 bases, with 21 bases between the two germline ends. Germline V gene sequence: CDR1 SGHRS, CDR2 YFSETQ.

The rearrangement links TRBV29-1 to TRBJ2-1; the match to TRBD1 covers 8 bases. Germline trimming cut 1 base from V and 8 bases from J; bases unmatched to any gene: 7. Germline V CDR1 and CDR2: SQVTM, ANQGSEA. CDR3 size: 14 residues. CDR3 protein: CSVEAGQGNHEQFF. The CDR3 DNA follows: TGCAGCGTTGAAGCAGGACAGGGTAATCATGAGCAGTTCTTC.

The rearrangement links TRBV18 to TRBJ1-3; no reliable D call. The CDR3 has 15 residues. Trimming took off 3 bases at V and 0 bases at J, with 9 bases between the two ends. The germline V gene encodes CDR1 KGHSH and CDR2 LQKENI. Written as DNA, the CDR3 is TGTGCCAGCTCACCTGGGCAGCACTCTGGAAACACCATATATTTT. As protein: CASSPGQHSGNTIYF.

The chain is built from TRBV28 and TRBJ2-5; maybe TRBD2 (5 bases). CDR3 length equals 13 residues. V was trimmed by 4 bases and J by 5 bases, leaving 11 bases between them. The V gene's germline CDR1 is MDHEN and CDR2 SYDVKM. The CDR3: CASSSWRWETQYF. The CDR3 DNA sequence: TGTGCCAGCAGTTCGTGGAGGTGGGAGACCCAGTACTTC.

This chain joins TRBV19 and TRBJ2-7; TRBD1 matches at 9 bases. The germline V gene has CDR1 LNHDA and CDR2 SQIVND (reference sequence). The CDR3 totals 14 residues. The V gene end was trimmed by 3 bases and the J gene end by 3 bases; junction bases not matched to a gene: 3. CDR3 residues: CASSMGQGLYEQYF. The DNA of the CDR3 is TGTGCCAGTAGTATGGGACAGGGACTCTACGAGCAGTACTTC.

The gene calls are TRBV5-1 and TRBJ1-6; 10 positions agree with TRBD1. V lost 5 bases and J lost 10; bases outside the gene matches: 9. The CDR3 loop spans 15 amino acids. Germline CDR1 SGHRS, CDR2 YFSETQ. The CDR3 reads CASRQGRTGGSPLHF. As DNA, the CDR3 is TGCGCCAGCAGACAGGGGCGGACAGGGGGATCACCCCTCCACTTT.

The CDR3 nucleotides read TGTGCCAGCAGGCTAGCGGGGGCTGGAGAGACCCAGTACTTC. Protein: CASRLAGAGETQYF. This chain links TRBV28 with TRBJ2-5, with 10 bases lining up with TRBD2. This CDR3 comprises 14 residues. The V gene's germline CDR1 is MDHEN and CDR2 SYDVKM. Losses at the gene ends were 6 bases for V and 4 bases for J; bases not matched to a gene: 5.

V gene TRBV6-5 combines with J gene TRBJ1-1; D is possibly TRBD1 (5 bases). Germline V gene data show CDR1 as MNHEY and CDR2 as SVGAGI. The CDR3 is 14 amino acids. Deletions cut 6 bases from V and 0 bases from J, with 11 bases between. The CDR3 DNA sequence: TGTGCCAGCAGCGTGGGACTTATGAACACTGAAGCTTTCTTT. This sequence encodes CASSVGLMNTEAFF.

This chain connects TRBV6-5 to TRBJ1-2, with D possibly TRBD1 on 6 matching bases. V lost 6 bases, J lost 0 bases, and 14 bases lay in between. There are 15 residues in the CDR3. The V gene's germline CDR1 is MNHEY and CDR2 SVGAGI. The CDR3 nucleotides are TGTGCCAGCAGGGACAGCTTTAGGGCTAACTATGGCTACACCTTC. Its protein product is CASRDSFRANYGYTF.

This clone appeared once. The chain joins TRBV6-5 to TRBJ1-1; 7 bases are shared with TRBD1. After removal of 6 bases from V and 3 bases from J, the junction contained 4 bases not matched to a gene. The CDR3 runs to 13 residues. CDR1 and CDR2 from the germline V gene are MNHEY and SVGAGI. The DNA for the CDR3 is TGTGCCAGCAGGAGGGGGCCGGACACTGAAGCTTTCTTT. Translated: CASRRGPDTEAFF.

This chain links TRBV5-1 with TRBJ2-5; 8 bases align to TRBD2. CDR3 length: 15 amino acids. From germline, CDR1 is SGHRS and CDR2 YFSETQ. V shed 1 base, J shed 5 bases, and the junction held 7 bases outside the gene matches. CDR3 sequence (DNA): TGCGCCAGCAGCTTGACGTCGGGGGGGCACGAGACCCAGTACTTC. This sequence encodes CASSLTSGGHETQYF.

V gene TRBV11-2 combines with J gene TRBJ2-7, with a weak D call TRBD2 (5 bases). V lost 2 bases, J lost 0 bases, and 14 bases lay in between. This CDR3 is 16 amino acids long. The V gene's germline CDR1 is SGHAT and CDR2 FQNNGV. The DNA of the CDR3 is TGTGCCAGCAGCTTACGGGGAATAGGGTCCTCCTACGAGCAGTACTTC. Its protein is CASSLRGIGSSYEQYF. Looking up the rest from reference TRBV11-2 and TRBJ2-7 gives the full variable domain: EAGVAQSPRYKIIEKRQSVAFWCNPISGHATLYWYQQILGQGPKLLIQFQNNGVVDDSQLPKDRFSAERLKGVDSTLKIQPAKLEDSAVYLCASSLRGIGSSYEQYFGPGTRLTVT.

The chain uses TRBV6-5 and TRBJ2-7, with TRBD1 as a possible D gene (5 bases). V lost 4 bases and J 1 base, leaving 8 bases between the germline ends. The CDR3 contains 13 residues. Germline values: CDR1 MNHEY, CDR2 SVGAGI. In nucleotides, the CDR3 is TGTGCCAGCAGTTTACGACAGTCCTACGAGCAGTACTTC. Translation: CASSLRQSYEQYF.

The genes are TRBV21-1 and TRBJ2-2; the DNA was not compared with TRBD1, the D call given in the table. TRBV21-1 is shown as a pseudogene. This CDR3 contains 20 residues. CDR3 in amino acids: CASGKRGQRILNTNTGELFF. The CDR3 DNA reads as TGTGCCAGCGGCAAAAGGGGACAGAGGATTCTCAATACGAACACCGGGGAGCTGTTTTTT.

V is TRBV7-2 and J is TRBJ2-7, with 9 bases fitting TRBD1. Germline CDR1 SGHTA, CDR2 FQGNSA. Trimming took 2 bases from V and 7 from J; bases not matched to a gene: 6. CDR3 length: 14 amino acids. CDR3 loop: CASSLLQGAGEQYF. CDR3 nucleotides: TGTGCCAGCAGCTTACTACAGGGGGCGGGGGAGCAGTACTTC.

V gene TRBV5-6 combines with J gene TRBJ2-7; possible D gene TRBD2, 5 bases. Trimming stripped 1 base from V and 2 bases from J, with 22 bases between. The V gene's germline CDR1 is SGHDT and CDR2 YYEEEE. The CDR3 spans 18 residues. The CDR3 DNA follows: TGTGCCAGCAGCTTGATCTTTAGGAGGACTGGCAGAACCTACGAGCAGTACTTC. This codes for CASSLIFRRTGRTYEQYF.

V is TRBV2 and J is TRBJ2-7, with a possible D match to TRBD2 (5 bases). In germline, CDR1 is SNHLY, CDR2 FYNNEI. Trimming cost V 11 bases and J 4 bases, with 15 bases left between them. CDR3 length: 12 amino acids. The CDR3 is CAGYQAAYEQYF. The CDR3 nucleotides read TGTGCCGGATATCAAGCGGCGTACGAGCAGTACTTC.

The V gene is TRBV6-5, the J gene TRBJ1-1; a possible D gene is TRBD1 (6 bases). From germline, CDR1 is MNHEY and CDR2 SVGAGI. This CDR3 has 12 amino acids. The germline V and J ends were trimmed by 6 bases and 7 bases, with 12 bases remaining between them. The CDR3 DNA follows: TGTGCCAGCAGCCAGCCAGGGGATGAAGCTTTCTTT. Translation gives CASSQPGDEAFF.

The rearrangement joins TRBV27 to TRBJ2-3, with D possibly TRBD1 on 5 matching bases. This CDR3 is 17 amino acids long. V gave up 6 bases and J gave up 2 bases, with 21 bases separating them. The germline CDR1 and CDR2 sequences are MNHEY and SMNVEV (reference sequence). This chain's CDR3 is CASSSLVGRVYTDTQYF. Written as DNA, the CDR3 is TGTGCCAGCAGCTCCCTCGTGGGCAGGGTTTACACAGATACGCAGTATTTT.

This rearrangement joins TRBV5-1 to TRBJ1-1; TRBD1 matches 9 bases. Germline V gene lookup returns CDR1 SGHRS and CDR2 YFSETQ. With V trimmed by 4 bases and J by 3 bases, 10 bases remained unmatched. The CDR3 has 16 residues. The CDR3 reads CASSRRTGERDTEAFF. The CDR3 bases are TGCGCCAGCAGCCGAAGGACAGGGGAGAGGGACACTGAAGCTTTCTTT.

The V gene is TRBV6-1, the J gene TRBJ2-1; tentative D call: TRBD2 (6 bases). Germline V lookup: CDR1 MNHNS, CDR2 SASEGT. Trimming removed 3 bases at V and 2 bases at J, with 11 bases between. This CDR3 is built from 15 residues. The CDR3 DNA reads as TGTGCCAGCAGTGATGGAGGGTTACCCTACAATGAGCAGTTCTTC. Translation: CASSDGGLPYNEQFF.

The chain carries TRBV19 and TRBJ1-2, with 7 nucleotides matching TRBD1. Germline CDR1 is LNHDA and CDR2 is SQIVND (reference sequence). The V segment lost 4 bases and the J segment 0 bases; nucleotides outside the gene matches: 8. The CDR3 contains 16 residues. The CDR3, as DNA: TGTGCCAGTAGTACGAGAACAGGGGTAGCTAACTATGGCTACACCTTC. Its protein is CASSTRTGVANYGYTF.

The chain combines TRBV14 with TRBJ2-2; a weak D match, TRBD2 (5 bases). The CDR3 is 14 amino acids. Deletions cut 7 bases from V and 2 bases from J, with 11 bases between. Germline-derived CDR1 and CDR2 are SGHDN and FVKESK. The CDR3 sequence is CASNRGPNTGELFF. In DNA form, the CDR3 reads TGTGCCAGCAATCGAGGGCCCAACACCGGGGAGCTGTTTTTT.

The chain has TRBV6-5 and TRBJ2-3; tentatively, D is TRBD2 (6 bases). Germline CDR1 MNHEY, CDR2 SVGAGI. With 2 bases removed from V and 4 bases from J, the gap between germline ends came to 16 bases. The CDR3 contains 16 residues. CDR3 sequence reads: CASSYMAGRWPDTQYF. The CDR3 DNA follows: TGTGCCAGCAGTTACATGGCGGGACGTTGGCCAGATACGCAGTATTTT.

This clone was seen only once. The rearrangement links TRBV3-1 (or the pseudogene TRBV3-2) to TRBJ1-5; D is ambiguous. The CDR3 has 14 amino acids. Trimming took off 4 bases at V and 3 bases at J, with 10 bases between the two ends. Germline CDR1 LGHDT, CDR2 YNNKEL (reference sequence). The CDR3: CASSPREANQPQHF. The CDR3 DNA is TGTGCCAGCAGCCCCCGGGAGGCCAATCAGCCCCAGCATTTT.

The chain is built from TRBV14 and TRBJ1-5; tentatively, D is TRBD1 (5 bases). Germline V lookup: CDR1 SGHDN, CDR2 FVKESK. V shed 4 bases and J shed 3 bases, with 10 bases lying between them. The length of the CDR3 is 14 residues. The CDR3 DNA sequence: TGTGCCAGCAGCCCCACAGGATACAATCAGCCCCAGCATTTT. Its translation is CASSPTGYNQPQHF.

V usage is TRBV19 and J usage is TRBJ1-5; no firm D call. The germline V gene encodes CDR1 LNHDA and CDR2 SQIVND (reference sequence). The length of the CDR3 is 15 residues. Trimming stripped 3 bases from V and 0 bases from J, with 9 bases between. CDR3 in DNA: TGTGCCAGTAGTATGGTGGCAAATAGCAATCAGCCCCAGCATTTT. Translating gives CASSMVANSNQPQHF. The complete variable domain, with remaining parts taken from reference TRBV19 and TRBJ1-5, reads DGGITQSPKYLFRKEGQNVTLSCEQNLNHDAMYWYRQDPGQGLRLIYYSQIVNDFQKGDIAEGYSVSREKKESFPLTVTSAQKNPTAFYLCASSMVANSNQPQHFGDGTRLSIL.